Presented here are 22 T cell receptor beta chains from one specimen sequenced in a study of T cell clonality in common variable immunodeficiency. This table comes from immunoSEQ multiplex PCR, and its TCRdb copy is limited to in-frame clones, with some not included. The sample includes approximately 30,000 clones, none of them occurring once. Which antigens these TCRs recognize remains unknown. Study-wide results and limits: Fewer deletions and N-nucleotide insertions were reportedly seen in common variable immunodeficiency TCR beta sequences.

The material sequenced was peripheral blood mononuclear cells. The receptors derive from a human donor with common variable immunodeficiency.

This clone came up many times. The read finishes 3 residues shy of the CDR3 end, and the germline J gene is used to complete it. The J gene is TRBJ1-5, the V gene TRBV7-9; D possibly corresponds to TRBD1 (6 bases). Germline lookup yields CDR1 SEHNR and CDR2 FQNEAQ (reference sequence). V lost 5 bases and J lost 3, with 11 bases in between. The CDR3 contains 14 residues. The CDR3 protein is CASSPQGFNQPQHF. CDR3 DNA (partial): TGTGCCAGCAGCCCACAGGGTTTCAATCAGCCC.

The CDR3 region is CSATPGGGRETQYF. The part of the CDR3 DNA that was read is TGCAGTGCTACCCCCGGCGGGGGGCGTGAGACC. The genes are TRBV20-1 and TRBJ2-5, with 8 bases aligning to TRBD2. The DNA ends 3 residues before the CDR3 does, and the rest of the CDR3 is filled in from the germline J gene. V gave up 4 bases and J gave up 5 bases; unmatched junction bases: 9. There are 14 residues in the CDR3. Per the germline V gene, CDR1 is DFQATT and CDR2 is SNEGSKA (reference sequence).

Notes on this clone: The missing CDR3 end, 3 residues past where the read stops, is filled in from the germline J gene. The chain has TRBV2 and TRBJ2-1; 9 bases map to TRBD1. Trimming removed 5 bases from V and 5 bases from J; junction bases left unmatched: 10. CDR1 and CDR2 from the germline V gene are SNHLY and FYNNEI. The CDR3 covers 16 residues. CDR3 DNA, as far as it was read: TGTGCCAGCAGTCCCTACAGGGGGCACGGGAACAATGAG. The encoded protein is CASSPYRGHGNNE. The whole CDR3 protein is CASSPYRGHGNNEQFF. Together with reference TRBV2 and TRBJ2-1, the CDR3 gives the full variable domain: EPEVTQTPSHQVTQMGQEVILRCVPISNHLYFYWYRQILGQKVEFLVSFYNNEISEKSEIFDDQFSVERPDGSNFTLKIRSTKLEDSAMYFCASSPYRGHGNNEQFFGPGTRLTVL.

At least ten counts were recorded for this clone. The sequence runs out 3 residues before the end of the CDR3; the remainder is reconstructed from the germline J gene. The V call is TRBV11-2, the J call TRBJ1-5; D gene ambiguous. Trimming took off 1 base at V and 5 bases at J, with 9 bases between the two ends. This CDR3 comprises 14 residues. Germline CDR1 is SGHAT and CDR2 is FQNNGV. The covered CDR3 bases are TGTGCCAGCAGCTTAGGCGGCACCGATCAGCCC. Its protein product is CASSLGGTDQP. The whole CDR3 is CASSLGGTDQPQHF.

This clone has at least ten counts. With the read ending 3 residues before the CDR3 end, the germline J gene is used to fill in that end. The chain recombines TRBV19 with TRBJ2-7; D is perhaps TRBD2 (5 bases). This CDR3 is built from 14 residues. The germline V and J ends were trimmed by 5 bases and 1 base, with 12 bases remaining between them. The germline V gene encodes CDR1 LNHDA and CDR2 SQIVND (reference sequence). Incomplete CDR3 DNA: TGTGCCAGTAGTTCCCCGACTACATCCTACGAG. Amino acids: CASSSPTTSYE. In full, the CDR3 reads CASSSPTTSYEQYF.

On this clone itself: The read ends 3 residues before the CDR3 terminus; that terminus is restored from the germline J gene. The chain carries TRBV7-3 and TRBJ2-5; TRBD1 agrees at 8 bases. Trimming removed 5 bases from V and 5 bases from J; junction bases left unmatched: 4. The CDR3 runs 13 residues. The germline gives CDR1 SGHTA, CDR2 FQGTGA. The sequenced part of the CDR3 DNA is TGTGCCAGCAGCGGACAGGGTGGTGAGACC. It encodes CASSGQGGET. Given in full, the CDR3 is CASSGQGGETQYF.

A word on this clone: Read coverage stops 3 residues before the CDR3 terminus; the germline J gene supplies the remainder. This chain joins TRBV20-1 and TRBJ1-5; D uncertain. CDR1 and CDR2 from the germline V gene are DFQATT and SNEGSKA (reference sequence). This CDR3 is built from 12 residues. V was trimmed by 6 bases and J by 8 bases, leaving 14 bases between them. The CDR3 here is CSASESKEPQHF. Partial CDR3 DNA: TGCAGTGCGAGCGAAAGTAAGGAGCCC.

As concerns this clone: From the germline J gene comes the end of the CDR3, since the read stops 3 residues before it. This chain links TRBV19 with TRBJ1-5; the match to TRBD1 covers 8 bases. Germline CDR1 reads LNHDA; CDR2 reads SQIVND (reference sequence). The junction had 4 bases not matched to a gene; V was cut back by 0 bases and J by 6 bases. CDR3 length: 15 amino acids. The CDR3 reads CASSIDRRGLQPQHF. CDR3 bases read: TGTGCCAGTAGTATAGATCGCAGGGGGCTTCAGCCC. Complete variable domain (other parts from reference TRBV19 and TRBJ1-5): DGGITQSPKYLFRKEGQNVTLSCEQNLNHDAMYWYRQDPGQGLRLIYYSQIVNDFQKGDIAEGYSVSREKKESFPLTVTSAQKNPTAFYLCASSIDRRGLQPQHFGDGTRLSIL.

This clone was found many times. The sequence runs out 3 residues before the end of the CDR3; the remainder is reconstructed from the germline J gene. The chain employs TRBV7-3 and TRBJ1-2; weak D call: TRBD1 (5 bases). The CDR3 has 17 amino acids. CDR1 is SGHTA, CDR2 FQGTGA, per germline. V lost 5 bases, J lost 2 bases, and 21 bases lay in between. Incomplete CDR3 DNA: TGTGCCAGCAGCCCGGAAGGGGCTGGGATTGGAAACTATGGC. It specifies CASSPEGAGIGNYG. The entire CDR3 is CASSPEGAGIGNYGYTF. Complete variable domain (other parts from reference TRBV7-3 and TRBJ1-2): GAGVSQTPSNKVTEKGKYVELRCDPISGHTALYWYRQSLGQGPEFLIYFQGTGAADDSGLPNDRFFAVRPEGSVSTLKIQRTERGDSAVYLCASSPEGAGIGNYGYTFGSGTRLTVV.

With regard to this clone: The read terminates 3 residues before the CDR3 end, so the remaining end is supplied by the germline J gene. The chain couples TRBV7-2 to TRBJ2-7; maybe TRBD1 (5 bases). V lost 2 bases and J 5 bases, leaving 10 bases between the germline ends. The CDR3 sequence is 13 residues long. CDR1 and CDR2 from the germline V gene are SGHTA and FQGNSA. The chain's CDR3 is CASSLFQQDEQYF. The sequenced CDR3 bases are TGTGCCAGCAGCTTATTTCAACAGGACGAG.

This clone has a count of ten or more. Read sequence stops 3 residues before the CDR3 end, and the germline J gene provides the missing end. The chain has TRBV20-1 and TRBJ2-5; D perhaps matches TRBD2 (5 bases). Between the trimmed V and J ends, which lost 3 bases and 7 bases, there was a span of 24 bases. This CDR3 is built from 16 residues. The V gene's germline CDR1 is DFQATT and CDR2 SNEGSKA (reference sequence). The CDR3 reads CSARAAGGLYVGTQYF. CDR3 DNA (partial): TGCAGTGCTAGGGCCGCAGGAGGACTTTATGTCGGGACC.

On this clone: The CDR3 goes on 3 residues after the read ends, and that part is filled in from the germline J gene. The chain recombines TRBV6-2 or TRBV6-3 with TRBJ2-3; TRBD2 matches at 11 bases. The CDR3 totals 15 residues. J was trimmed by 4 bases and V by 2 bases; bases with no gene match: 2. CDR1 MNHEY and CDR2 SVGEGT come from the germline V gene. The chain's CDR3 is CASSYGTSGPDTQYF. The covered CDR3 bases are TGTGCCAGCAGTTACGGGACTAGCGGCCCAGATACG.

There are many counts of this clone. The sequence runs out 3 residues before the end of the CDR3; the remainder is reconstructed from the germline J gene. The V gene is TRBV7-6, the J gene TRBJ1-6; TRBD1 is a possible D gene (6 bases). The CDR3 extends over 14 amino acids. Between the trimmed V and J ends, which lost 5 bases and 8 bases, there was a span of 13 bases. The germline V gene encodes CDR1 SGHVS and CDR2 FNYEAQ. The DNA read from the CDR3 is TGTGCCAGCAGCCTTCGGACAGTGGATTCACCC. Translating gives CASSLRTVDSP. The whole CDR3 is CASSLRTVDSPLHF.

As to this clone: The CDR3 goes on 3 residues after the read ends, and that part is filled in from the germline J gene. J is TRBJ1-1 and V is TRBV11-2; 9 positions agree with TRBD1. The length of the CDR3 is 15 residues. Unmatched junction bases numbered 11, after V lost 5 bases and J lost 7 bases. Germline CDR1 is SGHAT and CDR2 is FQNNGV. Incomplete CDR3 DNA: TGTGCCAGCAGCCGAGCCGGGACAGGGCGTAATGAA. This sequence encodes CASSRAGTGRNE. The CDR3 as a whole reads CASSRAGTGRNEAFF. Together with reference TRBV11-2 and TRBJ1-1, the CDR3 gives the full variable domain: EAGVAQSPRYKIIEKRQSVAFWCNPISGHATLYWYQQILGQGPKLLIQFQNNGVVDDSQLPKDRFSAERLKGVDSTLKIQPAKLEDSAVYLCASSRAGTGRNEAFFGQGTRLTVV.

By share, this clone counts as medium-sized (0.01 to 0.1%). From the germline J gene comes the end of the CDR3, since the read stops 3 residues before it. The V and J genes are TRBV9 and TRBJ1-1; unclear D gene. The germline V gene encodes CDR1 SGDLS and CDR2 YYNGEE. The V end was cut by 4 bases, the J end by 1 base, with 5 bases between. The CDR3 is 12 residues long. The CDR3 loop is CASSKGNTEAFF. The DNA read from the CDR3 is TGTGCCAGCAGCAAAGGGAACACTGAA.

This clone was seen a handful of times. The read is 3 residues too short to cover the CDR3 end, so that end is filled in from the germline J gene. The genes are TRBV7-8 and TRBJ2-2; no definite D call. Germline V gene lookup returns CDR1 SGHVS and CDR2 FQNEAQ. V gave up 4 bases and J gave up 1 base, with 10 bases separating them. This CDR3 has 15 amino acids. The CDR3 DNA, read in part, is TGTGCCAGCAGCTCCCCCCTCGGGAACACCGGGGAG. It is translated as CASSSPLGNTGE. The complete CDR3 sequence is CASSSPLGNTGELFF. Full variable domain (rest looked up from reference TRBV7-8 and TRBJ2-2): GAGVSQSPRYKVAKRGQDVALRCDPISGHVSLFWYQQALGQGPEFLTYFQNEAQLDKSGLPSDRFFAERPEGSVSTLKIQRTQQEDSAVYLCASSSPLGNTGELFFGEGSRLTVL.

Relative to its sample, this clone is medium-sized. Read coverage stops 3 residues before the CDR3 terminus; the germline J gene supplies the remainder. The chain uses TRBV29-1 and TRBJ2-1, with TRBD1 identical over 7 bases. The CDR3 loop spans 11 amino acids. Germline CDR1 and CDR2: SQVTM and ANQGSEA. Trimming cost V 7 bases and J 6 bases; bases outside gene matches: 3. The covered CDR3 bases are TGCAGCGCGAACAGGGGCAATGAG. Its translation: CSANRGNE. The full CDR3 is CSANRGNEQFF.

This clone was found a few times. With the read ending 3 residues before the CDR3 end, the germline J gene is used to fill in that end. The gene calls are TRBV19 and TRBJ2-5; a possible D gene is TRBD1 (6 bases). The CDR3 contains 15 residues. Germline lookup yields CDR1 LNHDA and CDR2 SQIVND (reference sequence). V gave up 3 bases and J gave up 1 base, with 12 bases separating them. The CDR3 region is CASSILGHIQETQYF. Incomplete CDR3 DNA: TGTGCCAGTAGTATTTTGGGACACATCCAAGAGACC.

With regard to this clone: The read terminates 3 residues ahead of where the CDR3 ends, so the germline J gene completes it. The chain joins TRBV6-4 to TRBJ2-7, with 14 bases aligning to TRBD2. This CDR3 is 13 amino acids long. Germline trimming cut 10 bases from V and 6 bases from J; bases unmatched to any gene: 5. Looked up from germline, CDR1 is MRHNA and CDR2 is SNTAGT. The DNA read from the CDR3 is TGTGCCAACCCGGGACTAGCGGGAGTCGAG. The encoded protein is CANPGLAGVE. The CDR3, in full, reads CANPGLAGVEQYF.

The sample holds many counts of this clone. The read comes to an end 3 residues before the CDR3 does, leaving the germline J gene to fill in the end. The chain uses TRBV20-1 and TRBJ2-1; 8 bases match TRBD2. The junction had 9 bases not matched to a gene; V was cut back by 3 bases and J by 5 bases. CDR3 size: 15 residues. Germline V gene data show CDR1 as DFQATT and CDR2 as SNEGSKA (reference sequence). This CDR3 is CSASPAGDFNNEQFF. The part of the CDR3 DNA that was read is TGCAGTGCTAGTCCAGCGGGAGACTTCAACAATGAG.

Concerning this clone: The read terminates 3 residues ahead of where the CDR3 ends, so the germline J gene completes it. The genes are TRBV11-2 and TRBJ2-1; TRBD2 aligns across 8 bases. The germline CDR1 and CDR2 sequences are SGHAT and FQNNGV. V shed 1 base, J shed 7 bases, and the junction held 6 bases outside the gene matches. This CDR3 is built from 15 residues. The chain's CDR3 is CASSLVAGIGNEQFF. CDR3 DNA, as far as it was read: TGTGCCAGCAGCTTAGTAGCGGGAATAGGAAATGAG. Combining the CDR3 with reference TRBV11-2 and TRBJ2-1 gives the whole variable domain EAGVAQSPRYKIIEKRQSVAFWCNPISGHATLYWYQQILGQGPKLLIQFQNNGVVDDSQLPKDRFSAERLKGVDSTLKIQPAKLEDSAVYLCASSLVAGIGNEQFFGPGTRLTVL.

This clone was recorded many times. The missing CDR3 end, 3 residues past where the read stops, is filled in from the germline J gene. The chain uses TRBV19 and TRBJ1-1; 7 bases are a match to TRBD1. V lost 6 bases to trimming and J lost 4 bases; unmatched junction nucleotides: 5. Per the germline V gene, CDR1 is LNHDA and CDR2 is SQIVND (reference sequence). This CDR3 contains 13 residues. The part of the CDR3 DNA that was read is TGTGCCAGTAGACAGGGGCGCGGCACTGAA. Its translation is CASRQGRGTE. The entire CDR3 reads CASRQGRGTEAFF.